This T cell receptor (beta chain) was recorded in a study of identical twins. This clonotype turned up a few times. Via MiXCR, TCRdb re-called the 5' RACE reads, giving one row per CDR3 protein. The data show approximately 500,000 distinct CDR3 sequences, with 24% seen just once and 2.9% held by the top ten. CDR1 is DFQATT and CDR2 is SNEGSKA in the germline V gene (reference sequence). The CDR3 is 21 residues long. V lost 1 base and J 0 bases, leaving 25 bases between the germline ends. These same data were also listed under a study on T cells expressing NK-cell markers.

This clonotype originated in a woman aged 18-29 years in good health. The sequencing input was CD4+ T cells sorted from blood. The chain couples TRBV20-1 to TRBJ2-6; possibly TRBD1 for D (5 bases). CDR3: CSARGGRKGPDPISGANVLTF. CDR3 nucleotide sequence: TGCAGTGCTAGAGGGGGTCGGAAGGGGCCCGATCCAATCTCTGGGGCCAACGTCCTGACTTTC.